The source of this T cell receptor beta chain is a study of cytomegalovirus exposure and HLA in healthy donors. Study context: Roughly 180 million T cells yielded 117 million unique TCR beta sequences, as an earlier analysis found. Regarding the study as a whole: In a later analysis, approximately 15,000 TCR beta sequences were associated with HLA alleles at 0.05 false discovery rate.

For this clone: Its matching antigen is unknown.

Germline trimming cut 4 bases from V and 3 bases from J; bases unmatched to any gene: 9. This CDR3 comprises 16 residues. Germline CDR1 and CDR2: MNHNY and SVGAGI (reference sequence). Everyone who donated was a healthy bone marrow donor. Donors had nominal health at sampling but likely had unrecorded immune exposures. Use of 60 Vbeta and 13 Jbeta primers characterized the PCR. Sequencing was performed with immunoSEQ multiplex PCR; in TCRdb, only in-frame clones are kept and a portion is missing. The sample holds around 140,000 clones, around four fifths seen once. The sequenced material came from PBMCs. The chain combines TRBV6-6 with TRBJ2-7, with 10 bases fitting TRBD2. The sequence was obtained from a woman aged 45 to 65 in good health and CMV-seropositive. CDR3 residues: CASSSFHRTSGYEQYF. The DNA for the CDR3 is TGTGCCAGCAGTTCATTTCATAGGACTAGCGGCTACGAGCAGTACTTC.